The clone carrying this T cell receptor (beta chain) occurred once. These data are taken from a study of CD8 T cells in Susac syndrome. Study context: There were Susac syndrome patients who were therapy-naive at blood draw, others on corticosteroids, and others on intravenous immunoglobulin alone.

A quantity of about 0.5 to 1 ug RNA underwent reverse transcription using random hexamers. MiXCR was run by TCRdb on the immunoSEQ multiplex PCR reads, yielding one entry per CDR3 protein. The repertoire holds under 250,000 distinct CDR3 sequences, with 94% as singletons. From germline, CDR1 is MRHNA and CDR2 SNTAGT. After removal of 6 bases from V and 2 bases from J, the junction contained 6 bases not matched to a gene. The CDR3 covers 15 residues. The specimen was CD4+ T cells from PBMCs. This chain connects TRBV6-4 to TRBJ2-7; 11 nucleotides agree with TRBD1. This clonotype was sampled from a human donor with Susac syndrome. The DNA of the CDR3 is TGTGCCAGCAGCGTGCCGGGACAGGGGGCCTACGAGCAGTACTTC. Its translation: CASSVPGQGAYEQYF.